What follows is one TCR beta chain and its context. This sample stems from a study of blood T cell repertoires in COVID-19. About the study: Nucleic acid was either cDNA or gDNA, and it came from T cells, B-cell-depleted T cells, or PBMCs.

In the original processing: Amplification of reference gene primers provided the estimated nucleated cell counts. TCRdb keeps only in-frame clones here, not all; method: immunoSEQ multiplex PCR. Clone size and the V and J calls come from that table; the DNA yielded D and trimming. The data contain about 15,000 clones, 87% of them singletons. The V and J ends lost 4 bases and 7 bases respectively, with 16 bases between them. In germline, CDR1 is SGHTA, CDR2 FQGNSA. The length of the CDR3 is 14 residues. Sequencing was carried out using peripheral blood. The receptor was isolated from a man aged 50 to 60 with active COVID-19. The chain is built from TRBV7-2 and TRBJ1-2; D remains unclear. The DNA for the CDR3 is TGTGCCAGCAGCTCCTATAGTAGGGAGACTGGCTACACCTTC. Its protein product is CASSSYSRETGYTF.